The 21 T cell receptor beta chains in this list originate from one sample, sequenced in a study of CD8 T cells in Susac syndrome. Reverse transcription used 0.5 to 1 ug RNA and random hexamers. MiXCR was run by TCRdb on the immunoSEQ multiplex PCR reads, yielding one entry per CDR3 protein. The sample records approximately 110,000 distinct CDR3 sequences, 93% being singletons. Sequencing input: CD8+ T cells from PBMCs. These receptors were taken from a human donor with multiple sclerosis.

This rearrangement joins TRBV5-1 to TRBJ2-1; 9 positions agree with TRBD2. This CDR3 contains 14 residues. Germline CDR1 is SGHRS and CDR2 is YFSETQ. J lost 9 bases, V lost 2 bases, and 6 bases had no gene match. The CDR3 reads CASSFEREESEQFF. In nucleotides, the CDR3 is TGCGCCAGCAGCTTCGAGCGGGAGGAGAGTGAGCAGTTCTTC.

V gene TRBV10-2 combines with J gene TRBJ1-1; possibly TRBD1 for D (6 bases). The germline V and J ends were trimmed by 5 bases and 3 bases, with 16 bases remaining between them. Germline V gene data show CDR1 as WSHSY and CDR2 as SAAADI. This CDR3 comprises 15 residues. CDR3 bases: TGCGCCAGCAGTCCCGGACAGCTCCATTACACTGAAGCTTTCTTT. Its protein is CASSPGQLHYTEAFF.

DNA for the CDR3: TGTGCCAGCAGCTTAGGCACTAGCGGGTTACTCTACGAGCAGTACTTC. As protein: CASSLGTSGLLYEQYF. The chain employs TRBV11-2 and TRBJ2-7; the match to TRBD2 covers 9 bases. The CDR3 is made up of 16 amino acids. Germline loops: CDR1 SGHAT, CDR2 FQNNGV. The V gene end was trimmed by 1 base and the J gene end by 3 bases; junction bases not matched to a gene: 7.

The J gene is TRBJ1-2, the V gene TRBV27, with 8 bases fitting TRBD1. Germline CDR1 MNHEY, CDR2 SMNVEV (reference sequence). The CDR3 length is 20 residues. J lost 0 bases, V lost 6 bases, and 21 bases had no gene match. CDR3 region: CASRRGTGLSTGDSNYGYTF. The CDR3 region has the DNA TGTGCCAGCAGGCGAGGGACAGGCCTCTCAACGGGAGATTCTAACTATGGCTACACCTTC.

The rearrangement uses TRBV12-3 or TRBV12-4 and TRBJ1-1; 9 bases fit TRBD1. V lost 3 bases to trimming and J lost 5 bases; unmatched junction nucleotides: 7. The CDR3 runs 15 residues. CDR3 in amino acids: CASSFSGTGFTEAFF. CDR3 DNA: TGTGCCAGCAGTTTCAGTGGGACAGGGTTTACTGAAGCTTTCTTT.

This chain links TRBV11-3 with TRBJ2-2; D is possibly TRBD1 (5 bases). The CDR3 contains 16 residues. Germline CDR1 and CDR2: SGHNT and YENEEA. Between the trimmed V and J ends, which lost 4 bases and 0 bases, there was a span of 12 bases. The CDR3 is CASSSPGQPNTGELFF. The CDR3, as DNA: TGTGCCAGCAGCTCCCCAGGACAACCGAACACCGGGGAGCTGTTTTTT.

The CDR3 coding sequence is TGTGCCAGCAGCTTAGGACTGGGCATAGTTGATACGCAGTATTTT. Encoded protein: CASSLGLGIVDTQYF. The chain recombines TRBV11-2 with TRBJ2-3, with no clear D. Germline V gene data show CDR1 as SGHAT and CDR2 as FQNNGV. Deletions cut 1 base from V and 6 bases from J, with 14 bases between. The CDR3 runs to 15 residues.

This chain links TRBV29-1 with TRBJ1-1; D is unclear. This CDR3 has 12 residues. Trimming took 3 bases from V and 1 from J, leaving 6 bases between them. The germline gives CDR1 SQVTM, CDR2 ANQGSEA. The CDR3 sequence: CSVEAGNTEAFF. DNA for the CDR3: TGCAGCGTTGAGGCCGGGAACACTGAAGCTTTCTTT.

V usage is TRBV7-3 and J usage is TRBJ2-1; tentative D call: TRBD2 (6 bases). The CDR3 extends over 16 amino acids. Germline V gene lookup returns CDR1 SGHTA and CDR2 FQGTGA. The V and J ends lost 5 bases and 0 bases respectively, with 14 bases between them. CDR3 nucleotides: TGTGCCAGCAGCCCACAAAGCGGGCCCTCCTACAATGAGCAGTTCTTC. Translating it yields CASSPQSGPSYNEQFF.

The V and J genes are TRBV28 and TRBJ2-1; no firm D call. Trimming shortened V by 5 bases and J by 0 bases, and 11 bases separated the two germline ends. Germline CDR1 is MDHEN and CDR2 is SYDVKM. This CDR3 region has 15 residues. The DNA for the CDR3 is TGTGCCAGCAGTCCGCGATTCCCCTCCTACAATGAGCAGTTCTTC. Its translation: CASSPRFPSYNEQFF.

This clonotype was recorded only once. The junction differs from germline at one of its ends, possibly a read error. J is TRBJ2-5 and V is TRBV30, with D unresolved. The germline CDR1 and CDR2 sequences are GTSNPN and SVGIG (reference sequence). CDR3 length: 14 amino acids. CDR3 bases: TGTGCCTGGAGTGCAAAGTTTACCAAAGAGGCCCAGTACTTC. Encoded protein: CAWSAKFTKEAQYF.

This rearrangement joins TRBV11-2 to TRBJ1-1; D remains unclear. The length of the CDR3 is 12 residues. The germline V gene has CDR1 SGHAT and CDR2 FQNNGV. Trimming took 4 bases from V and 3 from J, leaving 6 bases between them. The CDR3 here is CASSYRYTEAFF. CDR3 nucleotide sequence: TGTGCCAGCAGCTACCGCTACACTGAAGCTTTCTTT.

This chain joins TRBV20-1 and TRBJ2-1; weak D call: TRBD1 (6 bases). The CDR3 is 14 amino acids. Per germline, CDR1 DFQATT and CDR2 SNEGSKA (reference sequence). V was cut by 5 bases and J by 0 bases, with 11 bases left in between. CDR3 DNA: TGCAGTGCTGGGGGCTCGAGCTCCTACAATGAGCAGTTCTTC. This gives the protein CSAGGSSSYNEQFF.

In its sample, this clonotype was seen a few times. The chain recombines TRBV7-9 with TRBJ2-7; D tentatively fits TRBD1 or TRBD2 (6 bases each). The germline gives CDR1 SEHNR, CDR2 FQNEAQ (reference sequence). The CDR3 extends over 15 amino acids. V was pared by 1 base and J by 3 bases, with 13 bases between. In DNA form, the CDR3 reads TGTGCCAGCAGCTTAGTCTGGGGGGCCAACTACGAGCAGTACTTC. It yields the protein CASSLVWGANYEQYF. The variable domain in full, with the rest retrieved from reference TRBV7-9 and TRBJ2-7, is DTGVSQNPRHKITKRGQNVTFRCDPISEHNRLYWYRQTLGQGPEFLTYFQNEAQLEKSRLLSDRFSAERPKGSFSTLEIQRTEQGDSAMYLCASSLVWGANYEQYFGPGTRLTVT.

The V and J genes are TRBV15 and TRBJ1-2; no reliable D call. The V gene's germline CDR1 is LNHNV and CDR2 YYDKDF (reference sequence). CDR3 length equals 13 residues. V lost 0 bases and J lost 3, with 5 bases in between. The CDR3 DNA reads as TGTGCCACCAGCAGAGATCGGGACTATGGCTACACCTTC. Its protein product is CATSRDRDYGYTF.

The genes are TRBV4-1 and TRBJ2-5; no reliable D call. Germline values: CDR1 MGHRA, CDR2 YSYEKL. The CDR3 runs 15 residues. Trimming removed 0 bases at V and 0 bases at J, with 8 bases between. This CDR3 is CASSQEIRNQETQYF. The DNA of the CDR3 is TGCGCCAGCAGCCAAGAAATCAGAAACCAAGAGACCCAGTACTTC.

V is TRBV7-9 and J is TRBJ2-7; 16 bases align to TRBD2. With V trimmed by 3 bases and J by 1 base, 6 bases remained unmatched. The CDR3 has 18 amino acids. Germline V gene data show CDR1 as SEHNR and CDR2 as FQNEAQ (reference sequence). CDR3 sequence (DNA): TGTGCCAGCAGCTTGCCGGGACTAGCGGGAGGGCCATCCTACGAGCAGTACGTC. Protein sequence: CASSLPGLAGGPSYEQYV.

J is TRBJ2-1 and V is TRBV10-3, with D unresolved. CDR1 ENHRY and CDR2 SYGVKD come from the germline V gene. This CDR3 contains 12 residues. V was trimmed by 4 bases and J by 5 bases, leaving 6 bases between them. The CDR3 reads CAISVGDNEQFF. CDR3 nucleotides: TGTGCCATCAGTGTCGGAGACAATGAGCAGTTCTTC.

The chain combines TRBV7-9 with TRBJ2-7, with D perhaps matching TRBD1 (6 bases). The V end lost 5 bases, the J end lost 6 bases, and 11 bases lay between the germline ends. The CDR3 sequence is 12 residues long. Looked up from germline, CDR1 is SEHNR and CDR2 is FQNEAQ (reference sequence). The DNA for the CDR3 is TGTGCCAGCAGCAGGGGGATAGGCGAGCAGTACTTC. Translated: CASSRGIGEQYF.

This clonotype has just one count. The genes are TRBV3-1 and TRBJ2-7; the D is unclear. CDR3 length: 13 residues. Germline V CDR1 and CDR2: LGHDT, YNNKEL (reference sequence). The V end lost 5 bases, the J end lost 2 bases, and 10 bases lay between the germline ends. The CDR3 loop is CASSSFGPYEQYF. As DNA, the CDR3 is TGTGCCAGCAGCTCATTCGGACCCTACGAGCAGTACTTC.

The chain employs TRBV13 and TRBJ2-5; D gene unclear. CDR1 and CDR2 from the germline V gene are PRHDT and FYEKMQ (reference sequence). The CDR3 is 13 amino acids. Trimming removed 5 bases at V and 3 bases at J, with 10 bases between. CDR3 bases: TGTGCCAGCAGCCTCGGGTCCAAAGAGACCCAGTACTTC. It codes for CASSLGSKETQYF.